This T cell receptor (beta chain) was identified during a study of vaccination effects on CD4 cells after COVID-19. This clone was seen a handful of times. Its specificity is not known. The CDR3 length is 16 residues. Germline V gene sequence: CDR1 MNHNY, CDR2 SVGAGI (reference sequence). The V gene lost 5 bases and the J gene lost 0 bases, with 14 bases spanning the gap. Sequencing in the ViraFEST assay came after antigen-specific CD4+ T cells had been expanded with viral peptide pools, which were used to stimulate PBMC. Cells that had been cultured for roughly 9 days were the source of isolated CD4+ T cells. Each participant received a vaccine that was either BNT162b2 or mRNA-1273, given as two doses. The table came from immunoSEQ multiplex PCR; TCRdb's copy has only in-frame clones and leaves some out. The top ten clones hold about 5.3% of a sample with tens of thousands of clones, roughly 76% of them seen once.

This clonotype was obtained from a human donor who received a COVID-19 vaccine. Some clones in this sample may be carry-over from other donors' samples. The chain couples TRBV6-6 to TRBJ1-3; D might be TRBD1 (5 bases). The source was CD4+ T cells from PBMCs cultured with SARS-CoV-2 spike peptides, collected after COVID-19 vaccination. This CDR3 reads CASSRSWGDSGNTIYF. In nucleotides, the CDR3 is TGTGCCAGCAGTCGATCCTGGGGGGACTCTGGAAACACCATATATTTT.